This T cell receptor beta chain was retrieved from a study of T cells in Graves' hyperthyroidism and ophthalmopathy. This clonotype was found a few times. Amplified regions were TCR beta CDR3 sequences from RNA transcripts. Carried out on the TCR CDR3, a first-round RT-PCR used the HTBI primer set. TCRdb itself ran the multiplex PCR reads through MiXCR, one entry per CDR3 protein. The table records 600,000 to 850,000 distinct CDR3 sequences, around 20% of them present only once. V dropped 6 bases and J dropped 5 bases, with 19 bases sitting between them. The CDR3 sequence is 15 residues long. This receptor was taken from a woman aged 50 to 60 with Graves' hyperthyroidism that later progressed to Graves' ophthalmopathy. The rearrangement uses TRBV12-3 or TRBV12-4 and TRBJ2-5; D is uncertain. The specimen was blood. The CDR3 sequence: CASSPTSGRWETQYF. The DNA of the CDR3 is TGTGCCAGCAGCCCTACATCGGGTCGGTGGGAGACCCAGTACTTC.